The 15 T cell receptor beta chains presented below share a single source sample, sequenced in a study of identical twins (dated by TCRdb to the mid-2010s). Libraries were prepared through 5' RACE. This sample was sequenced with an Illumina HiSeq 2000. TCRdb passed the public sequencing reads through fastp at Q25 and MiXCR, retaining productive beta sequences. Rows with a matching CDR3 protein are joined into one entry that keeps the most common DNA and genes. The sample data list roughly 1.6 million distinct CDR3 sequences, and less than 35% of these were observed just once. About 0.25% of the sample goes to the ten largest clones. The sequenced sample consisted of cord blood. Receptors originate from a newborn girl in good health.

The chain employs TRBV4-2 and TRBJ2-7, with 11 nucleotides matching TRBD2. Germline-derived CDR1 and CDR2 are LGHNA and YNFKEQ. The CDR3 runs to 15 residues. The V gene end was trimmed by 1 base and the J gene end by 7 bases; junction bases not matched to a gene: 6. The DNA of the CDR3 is TGTGCCAGCAGCCAAGGACTAGCGGGGTTAAATGAGCAGTACTTC. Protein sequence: CASSQGLAGLNEQYF.

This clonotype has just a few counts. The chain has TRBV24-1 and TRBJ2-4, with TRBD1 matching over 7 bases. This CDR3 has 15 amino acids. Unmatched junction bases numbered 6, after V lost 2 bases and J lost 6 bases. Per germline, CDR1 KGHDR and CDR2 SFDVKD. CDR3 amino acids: CATSDSGTVGNIQYF. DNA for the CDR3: TGTGCCACCAGTGATTCCGGGACAGTCGGAAACATTCAGTACTTC.

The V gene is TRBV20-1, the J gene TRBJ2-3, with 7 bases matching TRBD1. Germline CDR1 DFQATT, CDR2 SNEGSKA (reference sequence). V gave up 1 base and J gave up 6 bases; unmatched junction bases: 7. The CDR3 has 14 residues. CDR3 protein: CSARVEGARDTQYF. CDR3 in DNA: TGCAGTGCTAGAGTAGAGGGGGCCCGCGATACGCAGTATTTT.

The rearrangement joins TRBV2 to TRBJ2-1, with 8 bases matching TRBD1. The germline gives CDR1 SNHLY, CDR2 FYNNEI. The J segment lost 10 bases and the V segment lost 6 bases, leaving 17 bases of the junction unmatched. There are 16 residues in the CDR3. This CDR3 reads CASSRRLTGVLYEQFF. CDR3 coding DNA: TGTGCCAGCAGCAGACGCTTGACAGGGGTTCTATACGAGCAGTTCTTC. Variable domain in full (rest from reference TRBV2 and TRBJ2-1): EPEVTQTPSHQVTQMGQEVILRCVPISNHLYFYWYRQILGQKVEFLVSFYNNEISEKSEIFDDQFSVERPDGSNFTLKIRSTKLEDSAMYFCASSRRLTGVLYEQFFGPGTRLTVL.

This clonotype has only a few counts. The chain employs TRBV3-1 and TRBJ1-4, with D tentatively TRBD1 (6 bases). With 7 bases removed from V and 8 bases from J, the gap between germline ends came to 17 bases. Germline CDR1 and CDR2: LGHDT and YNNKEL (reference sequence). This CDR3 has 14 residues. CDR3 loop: CASKEGTSGEKLFF. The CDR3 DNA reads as TGTGCCAGCAAGGAGGGGACAAGCGGCGAAAAACTGTTTTTT.

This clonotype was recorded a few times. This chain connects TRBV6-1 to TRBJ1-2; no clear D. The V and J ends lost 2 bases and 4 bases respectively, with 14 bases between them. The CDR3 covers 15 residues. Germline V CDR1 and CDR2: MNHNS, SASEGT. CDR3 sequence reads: CASSESASPLYGYTF. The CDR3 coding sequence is TGTGCCAGCAGTGAATCCGCATCCCCCCTCTATGGCTACACCTTC.

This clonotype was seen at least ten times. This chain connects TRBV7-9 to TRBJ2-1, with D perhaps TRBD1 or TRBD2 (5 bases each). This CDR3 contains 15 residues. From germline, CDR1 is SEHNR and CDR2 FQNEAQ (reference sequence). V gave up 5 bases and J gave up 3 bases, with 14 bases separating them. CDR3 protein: CASSPRDRIYNEQFF. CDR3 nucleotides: TGTGCCAGCAGCCCGAGGGACCGTATCTACAATGAGCAGTTCTTC.

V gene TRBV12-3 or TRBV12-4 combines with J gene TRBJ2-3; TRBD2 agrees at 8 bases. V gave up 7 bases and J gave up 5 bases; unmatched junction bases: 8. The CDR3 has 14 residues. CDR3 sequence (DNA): TGTGCCAGCACTCTTGGGACTAGAGGAGATACGCAGTATTTT. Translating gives CASTLGTRGDTQYF.

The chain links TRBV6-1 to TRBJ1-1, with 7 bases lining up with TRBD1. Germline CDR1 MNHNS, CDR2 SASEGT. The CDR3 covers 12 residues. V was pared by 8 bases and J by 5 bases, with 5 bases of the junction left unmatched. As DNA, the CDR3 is TGTGCCAGCGTCAGGGGGGGGACTGAAGCTTTCTTT. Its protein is CASVRGGTEAFF.

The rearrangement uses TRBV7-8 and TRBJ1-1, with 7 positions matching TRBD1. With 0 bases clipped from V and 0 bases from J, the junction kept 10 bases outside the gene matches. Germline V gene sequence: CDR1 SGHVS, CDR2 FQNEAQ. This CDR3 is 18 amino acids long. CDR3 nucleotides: TGTGCCAGCAGCTTAGCTCGCTTGGGGACAGATTTGAACACTGAAGCTTTCTTT. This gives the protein CASSLARLGTDLNTEAFF.

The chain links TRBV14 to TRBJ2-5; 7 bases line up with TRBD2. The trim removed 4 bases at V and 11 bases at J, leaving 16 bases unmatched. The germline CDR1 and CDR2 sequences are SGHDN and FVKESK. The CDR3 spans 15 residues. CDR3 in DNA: TGTGCCAGCAGCCCTCAGACTAGCCGGTACAATGAGCAGTACTTC. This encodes CASSPQTSRYNEQYF. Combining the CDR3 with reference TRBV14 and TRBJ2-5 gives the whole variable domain EAGVTQFPSHSVIEKGQTVTLRCDPISGHDNLYWYRRVMGKEIKFLLHFVKESKQDESGMPNNRFLAERTGGTYSTLKVQPAELEDSGVYFCASSPQTSRYNEQYFGPGTRLLVL.

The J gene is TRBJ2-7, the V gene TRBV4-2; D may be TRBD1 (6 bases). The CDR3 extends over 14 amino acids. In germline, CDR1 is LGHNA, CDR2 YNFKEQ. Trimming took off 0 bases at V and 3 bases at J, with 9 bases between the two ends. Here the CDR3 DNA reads TGTGCCAGCAGCCAAGAAGGACAGTACTACGAGCAGTACTTC. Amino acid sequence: CASSQEGQYYEQYF.

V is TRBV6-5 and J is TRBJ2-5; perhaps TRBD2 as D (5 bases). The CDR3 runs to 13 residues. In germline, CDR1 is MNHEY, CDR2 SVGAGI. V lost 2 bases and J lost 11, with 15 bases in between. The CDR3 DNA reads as TGTGCCAGCAGTTACCCGGGGAACAATGAGCAGTACTTC. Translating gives CASSYPGNNEQYF.

The CDR3 DNA sequence: TGTGCCAGCAGTTCCATGGTCTCTGGACATGAGACCCAGTACTTC. Amino acids: CASSSMVSGHETQYF. The rearrangement links TRBV6-1 to TRBJ2-5, with a tentative D call TRBD1 (5 bases). The length of the CDR3 is 15 residues. Trimming shortened V by 5 bases and J by 5 bases, and 18 bases separated the two germline ends. Germline loops: CDR1 MNHNS, CDR2 SASEGT.

In DNA form, the CDR3 reads TGTGCCAGCAGCCGAACTAGCCTCGCCCCCCCAGATACGCAGTATTTT. The encoded protein is CASSRTSLAPPDTQYF. The V and J genes are TRBV28 and TRBJ2-3; D is perhaps TRBD2 (6 bases). The CDR3 totals 16 residues. Trimming removed 6 bases from V and 4 bases from J, with 20 bases in between. Germline V gives CDR1 MDHEN, CDR2 SYDVKM.